Below are 20 T cell receptor beta chains sequenced from a single sample in a study of response to subunit inactivated influenza vaccine. TCRdb passed the RT-PCR reads through MiXCR, listing each CDR3 protein once. Altogether some 500,000 distinct CDR3 sequences are present, roughly 25% being singletons, with the ten largest covering 1.9%. Sequencing was performed on CD4+ T cells sorted from PBMCs, taken about 5 days after vaccination. All receptors come from a man aged 45 to 65 who received an inactivated influenza vaccine.

Only a few counts were recorded for this clonotype. The rearrangement uses TRBV20-1 and TRBJ2-7; D tentatively fits TRBD1 or TRBD2 (5 bases each). V lost 5 bases and J lost 0, with 11 bases in between. The CDR3 sequence is 13 residues long. The germline V gene encodes CDR1 DFQATT and CDR2 SNEGSKA (reference sequence). This CDR3 reads CSAEAGSSYEQYF. The CDR3, as DNA: TGCAGTGCTGAAGCAGGGAGCTCCTACGAGCAGTACTTC.

This clonotype was observed a few times. The chain has TRBV4-3 and TRBJ2-7, with TRBD2 as a possible D gene (5 bases). V gave up 1 base and J gave up 4 bases, with 17 bases separating them. The CDR3 loop spans 16 amino acids. Looked up from germline, CDR1 is LGHNA and CDR2 is YSLEER. The CDR3: CASSQAHSKPGYEQYF. The CDR3 nucleotides are TGCGCCAGCAGCCAAGCCCATTCAAAACCGGGGTACGAGCAGTACTTC.

This clonotype was seen a handful of times. The chain combines TRBV20-1 with TRBJ2-5, with TRBD2 as a possible D gene (6 bases). V lost 3 bases and J lost 7, with 18 bases in between. CDR1 and CDR2 (germline): DFQATT, SNEGSKA (reference sequence). The CDR3 has 14 residues. CDR3 region: CSASAGGNFVTQYF. In DNA, the CDR3 is TGCAGTGCTAGCGCTGGGGGGAATTTTGTGACCCAGTACTTC.

The chain uses TRBV6-5 and TRBJ1-5; D is perhaps TRBD1 (6 bases). The V gene's germline CDR1 is MNHEY and CDR2 SVGAGI. The CDR3 runs 18 residues. V was cut by 2 bases and J by 3 bases, with 20 bases left in between. CDR3 in amino acids: CASSYTPSTGRINQPQHF. CDR3 sequence (DNA): TGTGCCAGCAGTTACACCCCATCGACAGGCAGGATCAATCAGCCCCAGCATTTT.

The chain uses TRBV7-9 and TRBJ1-4, with a weak D call TRBD1 (5 bases). V lost 5 bases, J lost 8 bases, and 15 bases lay in between. The length of the CDR3 is 14 residues. Germline loops: CDR1 SEHNR, CDR2 FQNEAQ (reference sequence). The CDR3 protein is CASSTRQGGEKLFF. CDR3 nucleotides: TGTGCCAGCAGCACGCGTCAGGGCGGCGAAAAACTGTTTTTT.

V and J are TRBV6-5 and TRBJ2-3, with 7 bases fitting TRBD2. Trimming removed 0 bases from V and 6 bases from J; junction bases left unmatched: 6. Looked up from germline, CDR1 is MNHEY and CDR2 is SVGAGI. The CDR3 sequence is 15 residues long. CDR3 nucleotides: TGTGCCAGCAGTTACTCGTCGCGGGAGTGGGATACGCAGTATTTT. It translates to CASSYSSREWDTQYF.

The CDR3 protein is CASSPGQVDGYTF. In DNA, the CDR3 is TGTGCCAGCAGCCCCGGACAGGTAGATGGCTACACCTTC. This chain links TRBV3-1 with TRBJ1-2; TRBD1 matches 7 bases. This CDR3 contains 13 residues. J gave up 6 bases and V 4 bases, and 5 bases lay outside the gene matches. Germline CDR1 and CDR2: LGHDT and YNNKEL (reference sequence). The complete variable domain, with remaining parts taken from reference TRBV3-1 and TRBJ1-2, reads DTAVSQTPKYLVTQMGNDKSIKCEQNLGHDTMYWYKQDSKKFLKIMFSYNNKELIINETVPNRFSPKSPDKAHLNLHINSLELGDSAVYFCASSPGQVDGYTFGSGTRLTVV.

This clonotype was picked up a small number of times. The V and J genes are TRBV7-2 and TRBJ2-1; D perhaps matches TRBD2 (6 bases). Germline values: CDR1 SGHTA, CDR2 FQGNSA. The V and J ends lost 5 bases and 4 bases respectively, with 18 bases between them. CDR3 length: 16 amino acids. The CDR3 region has the DNA TGTGCCAGCAGCCCCCTGGGACTTTTCCCGTACAATGAGCAGTTCTTC. Translated, it gives CASSPLGLFPYNEQFF.

V is TRBV7-9 and J is TRBJ1-1; 7 bases are shared with TRBD1. The CDR3 runs 12 residues. The germline V gene encodes CDR1 SEHNR and CDR2 FQNEAQ (reference sequence). J was trimmed by 7 bases and V by 5 bases; bases with no gene match: 4. CDR3 loop: CASSQRDSEAFF. DNA for the CDR3: TGTGCCAGCAGCCAAAGGGACAGTGAAGCTTTCTTT. Complete variable domain (other parts from reference TRBV7-9 and TRBJ1-1): DTGVSQNPRHKITKRGQNVTFRCDPISEHNRLYWYRQTLGQGPEFLTYFQNEAQLEKSRLLSDRFSAERPKGSFSTLEIQRTEQGDSAMYLCASSQRDSEAFFGQGTRLTVV.

This clonotype was detected a few times. V and J are TRBV5-1 and TRBJ2-3, with 10 positions matching TRBD1. CDR1 is SGHRS, CDR2 YFSETQ, per germline. J lost 0 bases, V lost 4 bases, and 11 bases had no gene match. CDR3 length: 18 residues. The CDR3 sequence: CASSHRDRGIPSTDTQYF. The CDR3, as DNA: TGCGCCAGCAGCCACCGGGACAGGGGAATTCCTAGCACAGATACGCAGTATTTT.

This clonotype was counted between two and nine times. The chain carries TRBV20-1 and TRBJ2-5; 8 bases are a match to TRBD1. After removal of 6 bases from V and 3 bases from J, the junction contained 12 bases not matched to a gene. CDR1 is DFQATT and CDR2 is SNEGSKA in the germline V gene (reference sequence). The CDR3 runs to 15 residues. The CDR3 coding sequence is TGCAGTGCAAAACGCAGGGGGCGGGTGGAAGAGACCCAGTACTTC. Encoded protein: CSAKRRGRVEETQYF.

V gene TRBV10-3 combines with J gene TRBJ2-3; D is ambiguous. V was pared by 3 bases and J by 0 bases, with 16 bases between. CDR1 is ENHRY and CDR2 is SYGVKD in the germline V gene. This CDR3 has 17 amino acids. CDR3 bases: TGTGCCATCAGTGACCGGAAACAGTCCTCTAGCACAGATACGCAGTATTTT. It codes for CAISDRKQSSSTDTQYF.

The genes are TRBV12-3 or TRBV12-4 and TRBJ1-5; D is possibly TRBD1 (6 bases). The CDR3 has 14 residues. With 8 bases removed from V and 3 bases from J, the gap between germline ends came to 14 bases. The CDR3 DNA sequence: TGTGCCAGCGGGCTACAGGGAACCAATCAGCCCCAGCATTTT. Encoded protein: CASGLQGTNQPQHF.

The chain combines TRBV5-4 with TRBJ2-7; D may match TRBD1 or TRBD2 (5 bases each). Trimming took 4 bases from V and 0 from J, leaving 11 bases between them. The CDR3 has 14 amino acids. In germline, CDR1 is SGHNT, CDR2 YYREEE (reference sequence). CDR3 residues: CASSQGPFSYEQYF. CDR3 DNA sequence: TGTGCCAGCAGCCAGGGACCTTTCTCCTACGAGCAGTACTTC.

This clonotype has only a few counts. This chain links TRBV5-6 with TRBJ2-5, with D possibly being TRBD2 (5 bases). The V gene's germline CDR1 is SGHDT and CDR2 YYEEEE. V was cut by 7 bases and J by 5 bases, with 15 bases left in between. CDR3 length equals 13 residues. CDR3 protein: CASFRAGLETQYF. CDR3 nucleotides: TGTGCCAGCTTTAGGGCGGGCCTTGAGACCCAGTACTTC.

The sample holds a few counts of this clonotype. The rearrangement links TRBV6-5 to TRBJ2-1; TRBD2 agrees at 10 bases. Germline lookup yields CDR1 MNHEY and CDR2 SVGAGI. The CDR3 spans 15 residues. The V segment lost 2 bases and the J segment 8 bases; nucleotides outside the gene matches: 6. CDR3 region: CASSYILAGLHEQFF. CDR3 coding DNA: TGTGCCAGCAGTTACATACTAGCGGGGTTACATGAGCAGTTCTTC.

This clonotype was counted only a few times. The V call is TRBV20-1, the J call TRBJ2-2; no clear D gene. Germline V lookup: CDR1 DFQATT, CDR2 SNEGSKA (reference sequence). The ends were cut back, 5 bases at V and 0 bases at J, with 10 bases in the middle. CDR3 length: 14 residues. CDR3 residues: CSAVGRANTGELFF. The CDR3 nucleotides read TGCAGTGCTGTAGGAAGAGCGAACACCGGGGAGCTGTTTTTT.

This clonotype came up once. The V gene is TRBV28, the J gene TRBJ2-3, with D unclear. V lost 1 base, J lost 0 bases, and 14 bases lay in between. The CDR3 totals 17 residues. Germline loops: CDR1 MDHEN, CDR2 SYDVKM. The CDR3 nucleotides are TGTGCCAGCAGTTTATTGTGGGCAGATACTAGCACAGATACGCAGTATTTT. It is translated as CASSLLWADTSTDTQYF.

This clonotype showed up just a few times. The chain carries TRBV12-3 or TRBV12-4 and TRBJ1-5; D is undetermined. The CDR3 sequence is 15 residues long. Trimming removed 1 base from V and 0 bases from J, with 7 bases in between. The CDR3 DNA follows: TGTGCCAGCAGTTTAGGGGCGGTTAGCAATCAGCCCCAGCATTTT. This codes for CASSLGAVSNQPQHF.

The chain recombines TRBV5-1 with TRBJ1-1; TRBD1 might be the D (5 bases). Trimming stripped 0 bases from V and 4 bases from J, with 13 bases between. This CDR3 spans 15 amino acids. Germline V gene data show CDR1 as SGHRS and CDR2 as YFSETQ. The CDR3 DNA is TGCGCCAGCAGCTTGGACCGGGGGACGGGCACTGAAGCTTTCTTT. Translation: CASSLDRGTGTEAFF.